The 27 T cell receptor beta chains reported below all come from one sample, sequenced in a study of cytomegalovirus exposure and HLA in healthy donors. The table came from immunoSEQ multiplex PCR; TCRdb's copy has only in-frame clones and leaves some out. The table has 200,000 to 250,000 clones, around 87% seen once. Sequencing used PBMCs. Every receptor here comes from a woman between 18 and 30 years old in good health and CMV-seropositive.

This clone was observed once. The chain recombines TRBV6-6 with TRBJ2-2; TRBD2 is a possible D gene (7 bases). The length of the CDR3 is 13 residues. Germline assignment: CDR1 MNHNY and CDR2 SVGAGI (reference sequence). V lost 8 bases, J lost 7 bases, and 14 bases lay in between. The CDR3 DNA reads as TGTGCCAGCGGGGGGGGCGCGAACGGGGAGCTGTTTTTT. It translates to CASGGGANGELFF.

The chain recombines TRBV18 with TRBJ2-1; 9 bases align to TRBD1. Germline values: CDR1 KGHSH, CDR2 LQKENI. This CDR3 comprises 15 residues. The trim removed 6 bases at V and 10 bases at J, leaving 13 bases unmatched. CDR3 bases: TGTGCCAGCTCTTGGACAGGGGCACTAGGCTCAGAGCAGTTCTTC. Encoded protein: CASSWTGALGSEQFF.

This chain joins TRBV6-5 and TRBJ2-5; TRBD1 is a possible D gene (6 bases). V shed 2 bases and J shed 4 bases, with 8 bases lying between them. The CDR3 covers 13 residues. CDR1 and CDR2 (germline): MNHEY, SVGAGI. CDR3 DNA sequence: TGTGCCAGCAGTTACAGGGGGATAGAGACCCAGTACTTC. Its protein product is CASSYRGIETQYF.

CDR3 DNA sequence: TGTGCCAGCAGCGTAGCGGAGACTAGCGGGAGGTCCTCCTACGAGCAGTACTTC. This encodes CASSVAETSGRSSYEQYF. J is TRBJ2-7 and V is TRBV9, with 13 bases that match TRBD2. CDR1 is SGDLS and CDR2 is YYNGEE in the germline V gene. The CDR3 is 18 amino acids. V lost 0 bases, J lost 0 bases, and 6 bases stayed unmatched.

This clone appeared once. The chain has TRBV13 and TRBJ1-5; 9 bases match TRBD1. This CDR3 comprises 14 residues. Germline V gene data show CDR1 as PRHDT and CDR2 as FYEKMQ (reference sequence). Losses at the gene ends were 5 bases for V and 7 bases for J; bases not matched to a gene: 6. The CDR3 nucleotides are TGTGCCAGCAGCCGAAGACAGGGGGGGCAGCCCCAGCATTTT. Protein product: CASSRRQGGQPQHF. Complete variable domain (other parts from reference TRBV13 and TRBJ1-5): AAGVIQSPRHLIKEKRETATLKCYPIPRHDTVYWYQQGPGQDPQFLISFYEKMQSDKGSIPDRFSAQQFSDYHSELNMSSLELGDSALYFCASSRRQGGQPQHFGDGTRLSIL.

This chain's CDR3 is CATSRGTEDSGILEQYF. CDR3 bases: TGTGCCACCAGCAGAGGAACAGAAGATAGCGGGATTCTCGAGCAGTACTTC. V usage is TRBV15 and J usage is TRBJ2-7, with 8 bases identical to TRBD2. Germline CDR1 and CDR2: LNHNV and YYDKDF (reference sequence). The CDR3 covers 17 residues. V shed 1 base, J shed 6 bases, and the junction held 14 bases outside the gene matches.

CDR3 amino acids: CASSFTGTGAAFF. CDR3 bases: TGTGCCAGCAGTTTTACCGGGACAGGGGCTGCTTTCTTT. The chain joins TRBV27 to TRBJ1-1, with 10 bases fitting TRBD1. The CDR3 has 13 residues. V gave up 3 bases and J gave up 11 bases; unmatched junction bases: 6. Germline V gene sequence: CDR1 MNHEY, CDR2 SMNVEV (reference sequence).

This chain uses TRBV15 with TRBJ2-7, with D possibly TRBD1 on 5 matching bases. CDR3 size: 15 residues. Germline lookup yields CDR1 LNHNV and CDR2 YYDKDF (reference sequence). V lost 3 bases and J lost 4, with 16 bases in between. For the CDR3, the DNA is TGTGCCACCAGCAGGGAACCTCCCTCAGGGTACGAGCAGTACTTC. This sequence encodes CATSREPPSGYEQYF. The full variable domain, with the rest looked up from reference TRBV15 and TRBJ2-7, is DAMVIQNPRYQVTQFGKPVTLSCSQTLNHNVMYWYQQKSSQAPKLLFHYYDKDFNNEADTPDNFQSRRPNTSFCFLDIRSPGLGDTAMYLCATSREPPSGYEQYFGPGTRLTVT.

V gene TRBV28 combines with J gene TRBJ1-5, with D perhaps TRBD1 (6 bases). Germline V gene sequence: CDR1 MDHEN, CDR2 SYDVKM. The V end was cut by 6 bases, the J end by 3 bases, with 12 bases between. The CDR3 totals 14 residues. The CDR3 DNA sequence: TGTGCCAGCAGGACCAGGGGTTTCAATCAGCCCCAGCATTTT. Translating gives CASRTRGFNQPQHF.

The rearrangement uses TRBV28 and TRBJ2-2; 10 nucleotides line up with TRBD1. Per the germline V gene, CDR1 is MDHEN and CDR2 is SYDVKM. J lost 6 bases, V lost 2 bases, and 6 bases had no gene match. CDR3 length: 16 residues. For the CDR3, the DNA is TGTGCCAGCAGTTTAAGGGACAGGGGATTGGCCGGGGAGCTGTTTTTT. This gives the protein CASSLRDRGLAGELFF.

The J gene is TRBJ2-1, the V gene TRBV27; 10 bases fit TRBD2. Per the germline V gene, CDR1 is MNHEY and CDR2 is SMNVEV (reference sequence). With 3 bases clipped from V and 4 bases from J, the junction kept 9 bases outside the gene matches. This CDR3 region has 17 residues. DNA for the CDR3: TGTGCCAGCAGTTTCCTCGCTGGGACTAGCGAGTACAATGAGCAGTTCTTC. Translated: CASSFLAGTSEYNEQFF.

This clone was seen a handful of times. The V gene is TRBV11-3, the J gene TRBJ1-1, with a possible D match to TRBD1 (6 bases). V shed 3 bases and J shed 4 bases, with 12 bases lying between them. This CDR3 comprises 14 residues. The germline CDR1 and CDR2 sequences are SGHNT and YENEEA. CDR3 protein: CASSLRGGLTEAFF. The CDR3 DNA is TGTGCCAGCAGCTTGAGGGGGGGACTCACTGAAGCTTTCTTT.

The V and J genes are TRBV9 and TRBJ2-1; 7 positions match TRBD2. Looked up from germline, CDR1 is SGDLS and CDR2 is YYNGEE. This CDR3 has 16 residues. V lost 4 bases, J lost 14 bases, and 21 bases stayed unmatched. CDR3 region: CASSPRRGSGRRAEFF. CDR3 DNA: TGTGCCAGCAGCCCCCGCCGGGGTAGCGGGCGACGAGCGGAGTTCTTC.

The chain employs TRBV10-3 and TRBJ1-3; D not resolved. Germline values: CDR1 ENHRY, CDR2 SYGVKD. V was shortened by 8 bases and J by 0 bases, with 5 bases between the two germline ends. The CDR3 sequence is 12 residues long. The CDR3 loop is CAISRSGNTIYF. Written as DNA, the CDR3 is TGTGCCATCTCCCGCTCTGGAAACACCATATATTTT.

The gene calls are TRBV9 and TRBJ1-2; D uncertain. The ends were cut back, 0 bases at V and 5 bases at J, with 11 bases in the middle. Per germline, CDR1 SGDLS and CDR2 YYNGEE. This CDR3 contains 14 residues. Here the CDR3 DNA reads TGTGCCAGCAGCGTAGACTCACAGATTTATGGCTACACCTTC. Protein sequence: CASSVDSQIYGYTF. The entire variable domain, with the rest obtained from reference TRBV9 and TRBJ1-2, is as follows: DSGVTQTPKHLITATGQRVTLRCSPRSGDLSVYWYQQSLDQGLQFLIQYYNGEERAKGNILERFSAQQFPDLHSELNLSSLELGDSALYFCASSVDSQIYGYTFGSGTRLTVV.

This clone came up once. The rearrangement links TRBV28 to TRBJ1-5; a weak D match, TRBD1 (6 bases). Germline V lookup: CDR1 MDHEN, CDR2 SYDVKM. This CDR3 region has 14 residues. V shed 5 bases and J shed 4 bases, with 12 bases lying between them. CDR3 amino acids: CASSADRPNQPQHF. CDR3 in DNA: TGTGCCAGCAGTGCCGACAGGCCAAATCAGCCCCAGCATTTT.

The chain's CDR3 is CASSLWVEGETQYF. The DNA of the CDR3 is TGTGCCAGCAGTTTATGGGTCGAGGGCGAGACCCAGTACTTC. The chain has TRBV27 and TRBJ2-5; D might be TRBD2 (5 bases). There are 14 residues in the CDR3. Trimming pared 1 base from V and 5 bases from J, leaving 11 bases between. CDR1 and CDR2 from the germline V gene are MNHEY and SMNVEV (reference sequence).

This sequence joins TRBV18 and TRBJ1-1, with 9 bases fitting TRBD1. Germline values: CDR1 KGHSH, CDR2 LQKENI. The length of the CDR3 is 14 residues. V lost 5 bases and J lost 1; bases outside the gene matches: 2. The DNA for the CDR3 is TGTGCCAGCTCAACGGACAGGGGGAACACTGAAGCTTTCTTT. Amino acid sequence: CASSTDRGNTEAFF.

The rearrangement links TRBV6-5 to TRBJ2-1, with TRBD2 matching 8 bases. V shed 7 bases and J 4 bases; nucleotides not matched to a gene: 9. CDR1 and CDR2 (germline): MNHEY, SVGAGI. There are 15 residues in the CDR3. CDR3 region: CASTREVAGYNEQFF. The CDR3 region has the DNA TGTGCCAGCACCCGGGAGGTAGCGGGGTACAATGAGCAGTTCTTC.

The chain recombines TRBV11-3 with TRBJ2-4, with 9 nucleotides matching TRBD2. The germline CDR1 and CDR2 sequences are SGHNT and YENEEA. The CDR3 runs to 14 residues. V was pared by 4 bases and J by 9 bases, with 7 bases of the junction left unmatched. The CDR3 sequence is CASSSGSGSVIQYF. The CDR3 DNA reads TGTGCCAGCAGCTCCGGTAGCGGGAGCGTCATTCAGTACTTC.

The chain employs TRBV28 and TRBJ2-1, with D perhaps TRBD2 (5 bases). Trimming pared 4 bases from V and 5 bases from J, leaving 18 bases between. Germline V gene data show CDR1 as MDHEN and CDR2 as SYDVKM. The CDR3 runs to 16 residues. CDR3 protein: CASSSHATGYNNEQFF. The CDR3 DNA follows: TGTGCCAGCAGTTCCCACGCAACGGGGTATAACAATGAGCAGTTCTTC.

The V and J genes are TRBV28 and TRBJ1-2; D may be TRBD1 (6 bases). The length of the CDR3 is 15 residues. The V end lost 6 bases, the J end lost 2 bases, and 16 bases lay between the germline ends. The germline V gene encodes CDR1 MDHEN and CDR2 SYDVKM. Here the CDR3 DNA reads TGTGCCAGCAGCCCCGGGGGGGGGCGAAACTATGGCTACACCTTC. Translating it yields CASSPGGGRNYGYTF.

The CDR3 is CASSSLPGQGTTTLYGYTF. CDR3 in DNA: TGTGCCAGTAGTTCTTTACCGGGACAGGGAACTACTACCCTCTATGGCTACACCTTC. The gene calls are TRBV19 and TRBJ1-2, with 9 nucleotides matching TRBD1. The CDR3 loop spans 19 amino acids. J was trimmed by 4 bases and V by 5 bases; bases with no gene match: 20. Per the germline V gene, CDR1 is LNHDA and CDR2 is SQIVND (reference sequence).

In this sample, this clone turned up a few times. The chain couples TRBV29-1 to TRBJ2-5; TRBD2 agrees at 8 bases. Germline loops: CDR1 SQVTM, CDR2 ANQGSEA. The junction had 11 bases not matched to a gene; V was cut back by 7 bases and J by 4 bases. This CDR3 has 14 amino acids. The CDR3 loop is CSAHGGRILETQYF. The CDR3 nucleotides are TGCAGCGCGCATGGCGGGAGGATCCTAGAGACCCAGTACTTC.

The V gene is TRBV7-8, the J gene TRBJ1-5; possible D gene TRBD1, 6 bases. The CDR3 length is 16 residues. Trimming removed 1 base at V and 5 bases at J, with 15 bases between. The germline gives CDR1 SGHVS, CDR2 FQNEAQ. DNA of the CDR3: TGTGCCAGCAGCTTAGGACGACAGGCCTGGTATCAGCCCCAGCATTTT. Protein sequence: CASSLGRQAWYQPQHF.

V gene TRBV19 combines with J gene TRBJ2-1, with D possibly being TRBD1 (5 bases). Germline lookup yields CDR1 LNHDA and CDR2 SQIVND (reference sequence). The CDR3 is made up of 11 amino acids. The V and J ends lost 10 bases and 9 bases respectively, with 13 bases between them. The CDR3 here is CATTATGEQFF. CDR3 DNA: TGTGCCACGACTGCAACAGGTGAGCAGTTCTTC.

The chain joins TRBV19 to TRBJ2-1; TRBD2 is a possible D gene (6 bases). Between the trimmed V and J ends, which lost 1 base and 5 bases, there was a span of 6 bases. Germline CDR1 reads LNHDA; CDR2 reads SQIVND (reference sequence). The CDR3 is 13 amino acids. CDR3 in amino acids: CASSIGGDNEQFF. For the CDR3, the DNA is TGTGCCAGTAGTATAGGGGGGGACAATGAGCAGTTCTTC.